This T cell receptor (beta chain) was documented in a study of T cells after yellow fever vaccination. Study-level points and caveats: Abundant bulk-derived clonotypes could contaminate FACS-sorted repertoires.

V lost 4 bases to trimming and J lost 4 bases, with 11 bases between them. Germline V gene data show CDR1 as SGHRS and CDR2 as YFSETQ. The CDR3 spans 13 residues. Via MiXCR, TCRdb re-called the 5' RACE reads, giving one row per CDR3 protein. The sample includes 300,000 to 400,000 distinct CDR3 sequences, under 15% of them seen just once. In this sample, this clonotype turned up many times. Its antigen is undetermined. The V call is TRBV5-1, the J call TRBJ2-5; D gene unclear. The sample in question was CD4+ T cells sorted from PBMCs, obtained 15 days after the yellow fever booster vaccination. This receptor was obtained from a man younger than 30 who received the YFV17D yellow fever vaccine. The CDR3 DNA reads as TGCGCCAGCAGCCCCGAAGTCCGAGAGACCCAGTACTTC. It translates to CASSPEVRETQYF.